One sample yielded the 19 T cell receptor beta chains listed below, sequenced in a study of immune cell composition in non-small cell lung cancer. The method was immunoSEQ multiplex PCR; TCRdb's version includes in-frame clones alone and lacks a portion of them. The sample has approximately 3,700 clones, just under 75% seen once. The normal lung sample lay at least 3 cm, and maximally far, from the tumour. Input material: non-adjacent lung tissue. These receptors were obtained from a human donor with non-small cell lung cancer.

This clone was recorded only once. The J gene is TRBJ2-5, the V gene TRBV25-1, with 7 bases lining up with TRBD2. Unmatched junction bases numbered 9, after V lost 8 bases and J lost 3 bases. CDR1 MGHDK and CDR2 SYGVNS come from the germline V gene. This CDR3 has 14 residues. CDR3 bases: TGTGCCAGCCACCTCGGGGGGAGGAAAGAGACCCAGTACTTC. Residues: CASHLGGRKETQYF.

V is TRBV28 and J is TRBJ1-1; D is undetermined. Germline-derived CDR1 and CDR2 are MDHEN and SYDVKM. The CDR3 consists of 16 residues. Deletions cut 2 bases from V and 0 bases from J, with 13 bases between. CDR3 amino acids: CASSLIVGAMNTEAFF. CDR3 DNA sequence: TGTGCCAGCAGTTTAATCGTGGGAGCAATGAACACTGAAGCTTTCTTT.

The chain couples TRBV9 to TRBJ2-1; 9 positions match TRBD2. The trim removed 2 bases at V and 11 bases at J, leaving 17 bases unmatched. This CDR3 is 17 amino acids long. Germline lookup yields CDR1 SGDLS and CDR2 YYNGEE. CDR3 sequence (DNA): TGTGCCAGCAGCGTGGGTCCGGAGGCGGGAGGGAAGTCTCAGCAGTTCTTC. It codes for CASSVGPEAGGKSQQFF.

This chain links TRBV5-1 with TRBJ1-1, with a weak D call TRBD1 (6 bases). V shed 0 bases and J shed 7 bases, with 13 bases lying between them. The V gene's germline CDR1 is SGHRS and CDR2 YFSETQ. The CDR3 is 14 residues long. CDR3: CASSLEGQGIEAFF. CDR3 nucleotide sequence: TGCGCCAGCAGCTTGGAAGGCCAGGGGATTGAAGCTTTCTTT.

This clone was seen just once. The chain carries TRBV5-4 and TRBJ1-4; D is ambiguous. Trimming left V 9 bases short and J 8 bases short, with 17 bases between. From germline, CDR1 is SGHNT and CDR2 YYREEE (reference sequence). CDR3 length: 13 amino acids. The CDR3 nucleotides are TGTGCCACTATGATGGAGGGCGAAGAAAAACTGTTTTTT. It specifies CATMMEGEEKLFF.

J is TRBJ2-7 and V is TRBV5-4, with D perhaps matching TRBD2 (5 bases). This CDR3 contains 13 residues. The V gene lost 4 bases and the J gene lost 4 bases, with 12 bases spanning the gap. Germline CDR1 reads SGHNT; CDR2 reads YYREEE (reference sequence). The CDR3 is CASSTRIGYEQYF. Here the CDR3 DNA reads TGTGCCAGCAGCACTAGAATCGGGTACGAGCAGTACTTC.

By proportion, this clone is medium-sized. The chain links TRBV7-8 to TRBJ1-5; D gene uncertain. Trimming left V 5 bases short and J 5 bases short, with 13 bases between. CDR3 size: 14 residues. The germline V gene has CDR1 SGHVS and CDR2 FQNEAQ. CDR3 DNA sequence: TGTGCCAGCAGCCCGGGAGGGTATGATCAGCCCCAGCATTTT. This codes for CASSPGGYDQPQHF.

The CDR3 coding sequence is TGTGCCAGCAGTCTTGGGCGAGACTACGAGCAGTACTTC. This translates into CASSLGRDYEQYF. The rearrangement uses TRBV7-6 and TRBJ2-7, with unresolved D. Germline V gives CDR1 SGHVS, CDR2 FNYEAQ. The CDR3 consists of 13 residues. V lost 6 bases and J 3 bases, leaving 12 bases between the germline ends.

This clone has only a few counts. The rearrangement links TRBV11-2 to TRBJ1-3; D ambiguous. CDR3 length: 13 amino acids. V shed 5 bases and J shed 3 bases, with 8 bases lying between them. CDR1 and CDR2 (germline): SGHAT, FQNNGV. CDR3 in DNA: TGTGCCAGCAGCCCGGAGATTGGAAACACCATATATTTT. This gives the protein CASSPEIGNTIYF.

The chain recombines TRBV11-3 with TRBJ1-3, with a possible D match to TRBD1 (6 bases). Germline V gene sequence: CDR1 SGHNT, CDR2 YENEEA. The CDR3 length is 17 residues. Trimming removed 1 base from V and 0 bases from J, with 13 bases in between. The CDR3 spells CASSLVGGAGSGNTIYF. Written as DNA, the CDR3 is TGTGCCAGCAGCTTAGTGGGGGGGGCGGGCTCTGGAAACACCATATATTTT.

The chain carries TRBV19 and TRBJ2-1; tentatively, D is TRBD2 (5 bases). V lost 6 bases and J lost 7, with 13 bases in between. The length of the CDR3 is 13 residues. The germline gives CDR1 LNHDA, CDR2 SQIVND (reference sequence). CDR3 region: CASRPEVWNEQFF. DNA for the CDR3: TGTGCCAGTAGACCGGAGGTCTGGAATGAGCAGTTCTTC.

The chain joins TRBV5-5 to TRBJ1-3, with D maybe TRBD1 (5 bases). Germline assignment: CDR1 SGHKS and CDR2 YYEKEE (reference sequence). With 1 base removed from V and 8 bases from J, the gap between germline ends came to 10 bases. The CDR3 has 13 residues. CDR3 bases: TGTGCCAGCAGCTTGATCGGGGGAGACACCATATATTTT. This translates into CASSLIGGDTIYF.

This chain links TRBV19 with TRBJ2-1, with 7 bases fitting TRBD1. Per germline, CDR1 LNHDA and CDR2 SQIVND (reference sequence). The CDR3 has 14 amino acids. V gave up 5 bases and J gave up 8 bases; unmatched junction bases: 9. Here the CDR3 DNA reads TGTGCCAGTAGTCCTGTAGGGACAGCCGATGAGCAGTTCTTC. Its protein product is CASSPVGTADEQFF.

As DNA, the CDR3 is TGCGCCAGCAGCCAAGATCAGGGCTTGACCTACAATGAGCAGTTCTTC. Protein product: CASSQDQGLTYNEQFF. This chain connects TRBV4-3 to TRBJ2-1; tentatively, D is TRBD1 (5 bases). V lost 0 bases and J lost 2, with 11 bases in between. The germline V gene has CDR1 LGHNA and CDR2 YSLEER. The CDR3 contains 16 residues.

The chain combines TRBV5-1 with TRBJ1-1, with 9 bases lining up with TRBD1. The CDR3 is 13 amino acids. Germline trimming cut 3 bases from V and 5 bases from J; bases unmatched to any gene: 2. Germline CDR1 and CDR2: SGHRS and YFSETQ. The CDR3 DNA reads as TGCGCCAGCAGCTCTGACAGGGGGACTGAAGCTTTCTTT. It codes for CASSSDRGTEAFF.

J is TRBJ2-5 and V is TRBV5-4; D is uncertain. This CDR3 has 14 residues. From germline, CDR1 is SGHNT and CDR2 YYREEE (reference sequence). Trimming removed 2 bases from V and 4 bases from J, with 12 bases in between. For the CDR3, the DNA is TGTGCCAGCAGCTTCGACGCACCGGGAGAGACCCAGTACTTC. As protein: CASSFDAPGETQYF.

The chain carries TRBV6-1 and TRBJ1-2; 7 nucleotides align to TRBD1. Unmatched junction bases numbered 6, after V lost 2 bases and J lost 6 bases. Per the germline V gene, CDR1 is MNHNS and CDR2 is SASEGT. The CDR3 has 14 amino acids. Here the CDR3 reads CASSERRDSNGYTF. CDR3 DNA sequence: TGTGCCAGCAGTGAAAGGAGGGACAGCAATGGCTACACCTTC.

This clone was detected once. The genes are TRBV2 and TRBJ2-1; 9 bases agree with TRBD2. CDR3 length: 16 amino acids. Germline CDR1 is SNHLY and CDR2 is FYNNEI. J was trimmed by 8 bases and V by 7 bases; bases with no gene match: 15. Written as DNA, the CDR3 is TGTGCCAGCAACGATTTCGGGGAGCGGGAGGTCTATGAGCAGTTCTTC. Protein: CASNDFGEREVYEQFF.

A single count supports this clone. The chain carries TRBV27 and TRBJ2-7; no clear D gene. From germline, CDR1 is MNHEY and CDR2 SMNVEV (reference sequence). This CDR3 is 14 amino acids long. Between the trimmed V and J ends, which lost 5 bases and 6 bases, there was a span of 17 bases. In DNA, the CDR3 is TGTGCCAGCAGTCCCACTTGGTCCGTCGGCGAGCAGTACTTC. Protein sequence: CASSPTWSVGEQYF.